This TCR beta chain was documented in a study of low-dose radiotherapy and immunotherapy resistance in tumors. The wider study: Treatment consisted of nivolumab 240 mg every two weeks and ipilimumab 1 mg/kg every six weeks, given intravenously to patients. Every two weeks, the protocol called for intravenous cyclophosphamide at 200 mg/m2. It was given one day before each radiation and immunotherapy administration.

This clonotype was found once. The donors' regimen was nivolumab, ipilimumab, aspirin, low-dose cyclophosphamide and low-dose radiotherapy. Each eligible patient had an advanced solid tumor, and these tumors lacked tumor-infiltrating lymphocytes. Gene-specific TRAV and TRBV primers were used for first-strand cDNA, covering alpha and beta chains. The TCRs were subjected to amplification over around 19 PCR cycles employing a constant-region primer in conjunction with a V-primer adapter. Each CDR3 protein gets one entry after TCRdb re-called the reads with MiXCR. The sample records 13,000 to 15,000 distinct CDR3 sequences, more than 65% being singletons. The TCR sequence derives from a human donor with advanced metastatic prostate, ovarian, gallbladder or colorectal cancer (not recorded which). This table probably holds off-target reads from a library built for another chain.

DNA of the CDR3: TGCAGCGTGGCGACAGAATCGGAGACCCAGTACTTC. Its translation is CSVATESETQYF. The V and J genes are TRBV29-1 and TRBJ2-5, with D perhaps matching TRBD1 (5 bases). This CDR3 comprises 12 residues. V lost 6 bases and J 5 bases, leaving 13 bases between the germline ends. Germline V lookup: CDR1 SQVTM, CDR2 ANQGSEA.